The T cell receptor beta chain described here comes from a study of T cells in localized non-small cell lung cancer. TCRdb's table, derived via immunoSEQ multiplex PCR, lists solely in-frame clones and lacks some. Of almost 65,000 clones listed, 85% to 90% are singletons. Study-wide results and limits: Higher T cell density in the blood was associated with longer overall survival, whereas higher adjacent-lung clonality associated with shorter survival. Uninvolved adjacent lung showed peak T cell clonality, exceeding tumor. Sequencing involved a lone tumor region, leaving heterogeneity possible.

For this clone: Its antigen remains unidentified.

Germline CDR1 LNHDA, CDR2 SQIVND (reference sequence). The CDR3 covers 13 residues. Trimming left V 3 bases short and J 8 bases short, with 10 bases between. This sequence was found in a woman aged 35-75 years with stage I lung adenocarcinoma. The chain employs TRBV19 and TRBJ1-4; D unclear. The sample in question was peripheral blood, obtained before any cancer treatment. The chain's CDR3 is CASSMQEWEKLFF. DNA for the CDR3: TGTGCCAGTAGTATGCAGGAGTGGGAAAAACTGTTTTTT.